The entry below describes one T cell receptor (beta chain). The antigen remains undetermined. Germline lookup yields CDR1 WSHSY and CDR2 SAAADI. V was clipped by 6 bases and J by 0 bases, with 11 bases between them. The CDR3 runs 14 residues. Blood was sampled at baseline, cycle 4 day 1, and cycle 7 day 1. The sample belongs to a study of OX40 agonist ivuxolimab in advanced cancers. Findings and limits, study-wide: Among the lowest peripheral clonal expansion occurred in 0.1-3.0 mg/kg partial responders.

The protocol was immunoSEQ multiplex PCR, while the TCRdb copy is restricted to in-frame clones and leaves out a portion. Among 65,000 to 95,000 clones listed, around 92% were seen once. Sample: CD4+ or CD8+ T cells sorted from blood, taken in a trial of the OX40 agonist ivuxolimab. This receptor was taken from an adult with an advanced solid tumor such as melanoma, head and neck, liver or kidney cancer. The gene calls are TRBV10-2 and TRBJ1-2; D might be TRBD1 (6 bases). The CDR3 reads CASRVAGANYGYTF. The CDR3 nucleotides read TGCGCCAGCAGAGTGGCAGGGGCTAACTATGGCTACACCTTC.